The next 14 T cell receptor beta chains were all read from a single sample in a study of CD8 T cells in ankylosing spondylitis. Study-level findings and limits: Seemingly characteristic of ankylosing spondylitis blood was a TCR beta motif consisting of several highly homologous variants.

Antigen specificity for these receptors is unknown. TCRdb re-called the 5' RACE reads through MiXCR, storing one row per CDR3 protein. Among a few hundred thousand distinct CDR3 sequences, roughly 13% were seen once, and the ten largest hold approximately 6.3%. Sequencing used blood, either unsorted or a sorted T cell fraction (not recorded which). These receptors came from a male donor with ankylosing spondylitis.

The gene calls are TRBV10-3 and TRBJ1-6; D not certain. Germline CDR1 is ENHRY and CDR2 is SYGVKD. CDR3 length: 13 residues. Trimming cost V 7 bases and J 0 bases, with 4 bases left between them. CDR3 nucleotide sequence: TGTGCCATCATGGACTCCTATAATTCACCCCTCCACTTT. Translated, it gives CAIMDSYNSPLHF.

The chain links TRBV11-2 to TRBJ2-7; possible D gene TRBD2, 6 bases. The CDR3 is 14 residues long. V was cut by 5 bases and J by 6 bases, with 17 bases left in between. Germline CDR1 reads SGHAT; CDR2 reads FQNNGV. CDR3 amino acids: CASSPPSWRGEQYF. CDR3 DNA sequence: TGTGCCAGCAGCCCTCCTAGCTGGAGGGGCGAGCAGTACTTC.

This clonotype was recorded many times. The chain has TRBV20-1 and TRBJ1-6; no clear D gene. The germline V gene has CDR1 DFQATT and CDR2 SNEGSKA (reference sequence). CDR3 length: 13 residues. V shed 6 bases and J shed 8 bases, with 14 bases lying between them. The CDR3 loop is CSAPGQRHSPLHF. CDR3 DNA sequence: TGCAGTGCCCCCGGGCAGAGGCATTCACCCCTCCACTTT.

The chain has TRBV2 and TRBJ1-2; no clear D. The germline V gene encodes CDR1 SNHLY and CDR2 FYNNEI. Trimming took off 6 bases at V and 8 bases at J, with 7 bases between the two ends. There are 10 residues in the CDR3. CDR3 sequence reads: CASRGKGYTF. The CDR3, as DNA: TGTGCCAGCAGGGGAAAAGGCTACACCTTC. Together with reference TRBV2 and TRBJ1-2, the CDR3 gives the full variable domain: EPEVTQTPSHQVTQMGQEVILRCVPISNHLYFYWYRQILGQKVEFLVSFYNNEISEKSEIFDDQFSVERPDGSNFTLKIRSTKLEDSAMYFCASRGKGYTFGSGTRLTVV.

This clonotype was counted between two and nine times. This sequence joins TRBV20-1 and TRBJ1-2; D remains unclear. CDR1 is DFQATT, CDR2 SNEGSKA, per germline (reference sequence). This CDR3 is 12 amino acids long. V was shortened by 1 base and J by 8 bases, with 11 bases between the two germline ends. DNA for the CDR3: TGCAGTGCTAGAGCTCCAGGCTGGGGCTACACCTTC. Translated, it gives CSARAPGWGYTF.

This clonotype was observed at least ten times. V and J are TRBV5-1 and TRBJ1-1, with D hard to call. The germline V gene has CDR1 SGHRS and CDR2 YFSETQ. The CDR3 spans 12 residues. V was cut by 0 bases and J by 7 bases, with 7 bases left in between. The chain's CDR3 is CASSLGSNEAFF. The CDR3 region has the DNA TGCGCCAGCAGCTTGGGTAGTAATGAAGCTTTCTTT.

This clonotype was seen repeatedly, ten times or more. J is TRBJ2-1 and V is TRBV20-1; D is ambiguous. V was shortened by 4 bases and J by 4 bases, with 2 bases between the two germline ends. The CDR3 consists of 10 residues. Per the germline V gene, CDR1 is DFQATT and CDR2 is SNEGSKA (reference sequence). The CDR3 region is CSATYNEQFF. CDR3 in DNA: TGCAGTGCTACTTACAATGAGCAGTTCTTC.

This clonotype was observed at least ten times. J is TRBJ1-2 and V is TRBV12-5, with TRBD1 as a possible D gene (5 bases). This CDR3 is 15 amino acids long. Germline V lookup: CDR1 LGHNT, CDR2 FRNRAP. V was cut by 1 base and J by 2 bases, with 11 bases left in between. The CDR3 protein is CASGLGDAKNYGYTF. Here the CDR3 DNA reads TGTGCTAGTGGTTTGGGGGACGCCAAGAACTATGGCTACACCTTC.

J is TRBJ2-7 and V is TRBV10-1; a possible D gene is TRBD2 (5 bases). The CDR3 runs to 13 residues. Looked up from germline, CDR1 is WNHNN and CDR2 is SYGVQD (reference sequence). V was shortened by 6 bases and J by 8 bases, with 17 bases between the two germline ends. CDR3 in amino acids: CASSPSSDSKQYF. CDR3 DNA: TGCGCCAGCAGCCCCTCCTCGGACTCGAAGCAGTACTTC.

This chain links TRBV18 with TRBJ1-3; D is possibly TRBD1 (5 bases). Germline CDR1 reads KGHSH; CDR2 reads LQKENI. V was cut by 5 bases and J by 2 bases, with 13 bases left in between. The CDR3 is 15 residues long. In DNA, the CDR3 is TGTGCCAGCTCATCGGGACGACCTCCTGGAAACACCATATATTTT. Protein sequence: CASSSGRPPGNTIYF.

In its sample, this clonotype was seen a few times. This sequence joins TRBV7-2 and TRBJ2-3; perhaps TRBD1 as D (6 bases). CDR3 length: 12 residues. Trimming took 10 bases from V and 5 from J, leaving 13 bases between them. The germline CDR1 and CDR2 sequences are SGHTA and FQGNSA. The CDR3 DNA is TGTGCCATTTCGAGAGGGGGAGATACGCAGTATTTT. Its protein product is CAISRGGDTQYF. Combining the CDR3 with reference TRBV7-2 and TRBJ2-3 gives the whole variable domain GAGVSQSPSNKVTEKGKDVELRCDPISGHTALYWYRQSLGQGLEFLIYFQGNSAPDKSGLPSDRFSAERTGGSVSTLTIQRTQQEDSAVYLCAISRGGDTQYFGPGTRLTVL.

This clonotype was detected only a few times. The chain recombines TRBV7-9 with TRBJ1-1; 7 bases map to TRBD1. Germline V CDR1 and CDR2: SEHNR, FQNEAQ (reference sequence). After removal of 7 bases from V and 3 bases from J, the junction contained 5 bases not matched to a gene. This CDR3 is built from 13 residues. CDR3 region: CASTFTGDTEAFF. The CDR3 DNA reads as TGTGCCAGCACCTTTACAGGGGACACTGAAGCTTTCTTT.

This clonotype was counted many times. The chain employs TRBV5-1 and TRBJ2-7; possible D gene TRBD2, 5 bases. This CDR3 has 15 residues. V lost 0 bases and J 4 bases, leaving 14 bases between the germline ends. The germline CDR1 and CDR2 sequences are SGHRS and YFSETQ. The CDR3 sequence: CASSLEPQTSYEQYF. The CDR3 DNA follows: TGCGCCAGCAGCTTGGAACCCCAAACTAGTTACGAGCAGTACTTC.

This clonotype was recorded a few times. The chain couples TRBV7-2 to TRBJ1-3; D unclear. Trimming pared 2 bases from V and 4 bases from J, leaving 15 bases between. Germline V CDR1 and CDR2: SGHTA, FQGNSA. The CDR3 loop spans 16 amino acids. CDR3 protein: CASSLSGAGLGNTIYF. The CDR3 bases are TGTGCCAGCAGCTTAAGCGGCGCCGGGCTCGGAAACACCATATATTTT.